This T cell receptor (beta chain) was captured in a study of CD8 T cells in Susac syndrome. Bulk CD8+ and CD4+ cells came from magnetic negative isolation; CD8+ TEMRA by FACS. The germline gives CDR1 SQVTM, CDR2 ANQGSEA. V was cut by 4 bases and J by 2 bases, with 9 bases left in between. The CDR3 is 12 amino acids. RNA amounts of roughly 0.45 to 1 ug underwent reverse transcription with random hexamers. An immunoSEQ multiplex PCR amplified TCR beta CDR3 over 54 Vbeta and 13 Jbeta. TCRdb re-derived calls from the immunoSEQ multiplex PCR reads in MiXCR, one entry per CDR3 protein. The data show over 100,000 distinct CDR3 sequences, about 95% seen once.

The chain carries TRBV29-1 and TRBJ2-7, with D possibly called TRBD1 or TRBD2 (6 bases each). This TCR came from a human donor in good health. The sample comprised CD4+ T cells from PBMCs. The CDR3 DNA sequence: TGCAGCGTTGTGGGGGGCGCCTACGAGCAGTACTTC. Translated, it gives CSVVGGAYEQYF.